This passage covers 22 T cell receptor beta chains from one sample sequenced in a study of identical twins (dated by TCRdb to the mid-2010s). The library was obtained by 5' RACE. Sequencing relied on an Illumina HiSeq 2000. TCRdb reprocessed the public reads (quality trimming at Q25 with fastp, clone calling with MiXCR) and kept in-frame beta chains. Each record represents a unique CDR3 protein, reported with the most common genes and DNA among its rows. The sample yields around 450,000 distinct CDR3 sequences; 12% to 15% were counted once. The ten largest clones represent around 0.57% of the sample. The data were also submitted as part of a second study, on yellow fever vaccine responses in identical twins.

The sample comprised CD4+ T cells sorted from blood. Every receptor here comes from a woman between 18 and 29 years old in good health.

The chain links TRBV6-1 to TRBJ2-3; 8 nucleotides match TRBD2. Germline values: CDR1 MNHNS, CDR2 SASEGT. The CDR3 length is 17 residues. Trimming cost V 6 bases and J 1 base; bases outside gene matches: 12. The CDR3 spells CASSPLWRRGGTDTQYF. CDR3 nucleotides: TGTGCCAGCAGCCCACTTTGGCGGCGGGGGGGCACAGATACGCAGTATTTT.

CDR3 coding DNA: TGTGCCAGCAGGCCGGACAGGGTGTATGGCTACACCTTC. This sequence encodes CASRPDRVYGYTF. The rearrangement links TRBV25-1 to TRBJ1-2; 8 nucleotides line up with TRBD1. Germline V gives CDR1 MGHDK, CDR2 SYGVNS. The CDR3 contains 13 residues. J lost 5 bases, V lost 6 bases, and 5 bases had no gene match.

This clonotype was detected a few times. The rearrangement joins TRBV7-2 to TRBJ2-1; D is possibly TRBD2 (6 bases). The CDR3 totals 15 residues. The V end lost 3 bases, the J end lost 2 bases, and 11 bases lay between the germline ends. From germline, CDR1 is SGHTA and CDR2 FQGNSA. Here the CDR3 DNA reads TGTGCCAGCAGCTTTCTAGCGTCGACCTACAATGAGCAGTTCTTC. Translated: CASSFLASTYNEQFF. Drawing the rest from reference TRBV7-2 and TRBJ2-1, the complete variable domain is GAGVSQSPSNKVTEKGKDVELRCDPISGHTALYWYRQSLGQGLEFLIYFQGNSAPDKSGLPSDRFSAERTGGSVSTLTIQRTQQEDSAVYLCASSFLASTYNEQFFGPGTRLTVL.

This clonotype occurred many times. The chain has TRBV14 and TRBJ1-1, with D hard to call. This CDR3 is built from 15 residues. Trimming took 1 base from V and 6 from J, leaving 15 bases between them. CDR1 is SGHDN and CDR2 is FVKESK in the germline V gene. In DNA form, the CDR3 reads TGTGCCAGCAGCCAAGGGACCATACTTTTCGCTGAAGCTTTCTTT. It specifies CASSQGTILFAEAFF.

The genes are TRBV15 and TRBJ2-7, with 7 bases aligning to TRBD1. The ends lost 3 bases at V and 6 bases at J; junction bases unmatched: 5. This CDR3 comprises 13 residues. Germline values: CDR1 LNHNV, CDR2 YYDKDF (reference sequence). CDR3: CATSSFPGGEQYF. The CDR3 DNA reads as TGTGCCACCAGCAGCTTCCCAGGGGGCGAGCAGTACTTC.

This clonotype appeared a few times. CDR3: CASLGTGELFF. The CDR3 DNA is TGTGCCAGCCTTGGCACCGGGGAGCTGTTTTTT. The chain links TRBV28 to TRBJ2-2; D remains unclear. Looked up from germline, CDR1 is MDHEN and CDR2 is SYDVKM. CDR3 length: 11 amino acids. The V end was cut by 8 bases, the J end by 4 bases, with 5 bases between.

The chain uses TRBV20-1 and TRBJ1-1, with D possibly matching TRBD1 (5 bases). Germline lookup yields CDR1 DFQATT and CDR2 SNEGSKA (reference sequence). The CDR3 totals 14 residues. V lost 4 bases to trimming and J lost 0 bases, with 12 bases between them. As DNA, the CDR3 is TGCAGTGCTATGGTCGACAGCATGAACACTGAAGCTTTCTTT. The encoded protein is CSAMVDSMNTEAFF.

This chain joins TRBV30 and TRBJ2-3; D unresolved. V was pared by 8 bases and J by 6 bases, with 9 bases between. The length of the CDR3 is 10 residues. Germline V CDR1 and CDR2: GTSNPN, SVGIG (reference sequence). CDR3 bases: TGTGCCCGTCAGGCGGATACGCAGTATTTT. It translates to CARQADTQYF.

V usage is TRBV6-2 or TRBV6-3 and J usage is TRBJ2-7; tentative D call: TRBD1 (5 bases). V was cut by 3 bases and J by 2 bases, with 8 bases left in between. This CDR3 contains 13 residues. CDR1 is MNHEY, CDR2 SVGEGT, per germline. The CDR3 spells CASSYLGPYEQYF. In DNA, the CDR3 is TGTGCCAGCAGTTATCTGGGGCCCTACGAGCAGTACTTC.

This rearrangement joins TRBV12-3 or TRBV12-4 to TRBJ1-6; TRBD1 aligns across 7 bases. V was clipped by 7 bases and J by 9 bases; unmatched bases: 6. The length of the CDR3 is 13 residues. CDR3: CASIKGAGSPLHF. The CDR3 bases are TGTGCCAGCATCAAGGGGGCAGGTTCACCCCTCCACTTT.

This clonotype was seen a handful of times. The CDR3 DNA follows: TGTGCCAGCAGTGACCCGGGGCCGAGATATAGTGAGCAGTTCTTC. It encodes CASSDPGPRYSEQFF. V is TRBV27 and J is TRBJ2-1; either TRBD1 or TRBD2 may supply D (5 bases each). The CDR3 runs 15 residues. V dropped 5 bases and J dropped 9 bases, with 20 bases sitting between them. Germline values: CDR1 MNHEY, CDR2 SMNVEV (reference sequence).

The table lists this clonotype with a few counts. The gene calls are TRBV10-3 and TRBJ2-1; D remains ambiguous. The CDR3 contains 13 residues. Germline assignment: CDR1 ENHRY and CDR2 SYGVKD. V was cut by 4 bases and J by 9 bases, with 13 bases left in between. CDR3 in DNA: TGTGCCATCAGTGGGAGTCTTCAATCTGAGCAGTTCTTC. This translates into CAISGSLQSEQFF.

A single count supports this clonotype. The J gene is TRBJ1-5, the V gene TRBV12-3 or TRBV12-4, with a possible D match to TRBD1 (6 bases). This CDR3 region has 17 residues. V lost 0 bases and J 0 bases, leaving 12 bases between the germline ends. CDR3 nucleotide sequence: TGTGCCAGCAGTTTAGCAGTACAGGGATATAGCAATCAGCCCCAGCATTTT. Translated, it gives CASSLAVQGYSNQPQHF.

In this sample, this clonotype turned up many times. V gene TRBV28 combines with J gene TRBJ1-2, with TRBD1 as a possible D gene (6 bases). This CDR3 region has 15 residues. V was clipped by 6 bases and J by 4 bases, with 18 bases between them. Germline V gene sequence: CDR1 MDHEN, CDR2 SYDVKM. CDR3 region: CASRVTGLPGYGYTF. The CDR3 bases are TGTGCCAGCAGGGTTACAGGGCTTCCCGGCTATGGCTACACCTTC.

This clonotype was seen a handful of times. The chain recombines TRBV5-1 with TRBJ2-3; 9 positions agree with TRBD1. V gave up 2 bases and J gave up 4 bases; unmatched junction bases: 2. The germline CDR1 and CDR2 sequences are SGHRS and YFSETQ. The CDR3 runs to 14 residues. CDR3 bases: TGCGCCAGCAGCTTCGGACAGGGGCCAGATACGCAGTATTTT. This codes for CASSFGQGPDTQYF.

This chain uses TRBV3-1 with TRBJ2-7; TRBD2 agrees at 9 bases. The germline gives CDR1 LGHDT, CDR2 YNNKEL (reference sequence). J lost 2 bases, V lost 1 base, and 12 bases had no gene match. CDR3 size: 18 residues. This chain's CDR3 is CASSQVRNWGLAPYEQYF. CDR3 DNA: TGTGCCAGCAGCCAAGTAAGGAATTGGGGACTAGCACCCTACGAGCAGTACTTC.

This clonotype was detected a few times. This sequence joins TRBV7-6 and TRBJ2-5; D possibly matches TRBD1 or TRBD2 (5 bases each). Trimming removed 1 base at V and 6 bases at J, with 15 bases between. Germline assignment: CDR1 SGHVS and CDR2 FNYEAQ. This CDR3 is built from 15 residues. The CDR3 is CASSLDYGAGKTQYF. The CDR3 nucleotides read TGTGCCAGCAGCTTAGATTACGGGGCTGGAAAGACCCAGTACTTC.

This clonotype occurred a few times. The rearrangement links TRBV11-3 to TRBJ2-1; TRBD2 matches 7 bases. The CDR3 is made up of 15 amino acids. Germline V gene sequence: CDR1 SGHNT, CDR2 YENEEA. Trimming at V came to 1 base and at J to 3 bases, leaving 3 bases not matched to a gene. The CDR3 region is CASSLGEGYYNEQFF. The CDR3 coding sequence is TGTGCCAGCAGCTTAGGGGAGGGTTACTACAATGAGCAGTTCTTC.

This clonotype has just a few counts. The V call is TRBV5-1, the J call TRBJ1-4; TRBD1 matches 8 bases. This CDR3 spans 13 amino acids. Germline trimming cut 4 bases from V and 8 bases from J; bases unmatched to any gene: 4. Germline V gene sequence: CDR1 SGHRS, CDR2 YFSETQ. The chain's CDR3 is CASSGQGHEKLFF. The CDR3 nucleotides read TGCGCCAGCAGCGGACAGGGACACGAAAAACTGTTTTTT. The full variable domain, with the rest looked up from reference TRBV5-1 and TRBJ1-4, is KAGVTQTPRYLIKTRGQQVTLSCSPISGHRSVSWYQQTPGQGLQFLFEYFSETQRNKGNFPGRFSGRQFSNSRSEMNVSTLELGDSALYLCASSGQGHEKLFFGSGTQLSVL.

This clonotype has a count of ten or more. V is TRBV12-3 or TRBV12-4 and J is TRBJ2-1; TRBD2 matches at 8 bases. Germline trimming cut 4 bases from V and 1 base from J; bases unmatched to any gene: 3. CDR3 length: 15 residues. The CDR3 loop is CASSSGLESYNEQFF. The CDR3 region has the DNA TGTGCCAGCAGTTCGGGACTAGAGTCCTACAATGAGCAGTTCTTC.

Many counts were recorded for this clonotype. This chain joins TRBV29-1 and TRBJ2-1; TRBD1 aligns across 10 bases. CDR1 is SQVTM and CDR2 is ANQGSEA in the germline V gene. The CDR3 totals 16 residues. V gave up 2 bases and J gave up 1 base; unmatched junction bases: 5. The CDR3, as DNA: TGCAGCGTTGAATACGGGACAGGGGATTCCTACAATGAGCAGTTCTTC. It specifies CSVEYGTGDSYNEQFF.

This clonotype was found a few times. This chain connects TRBV13 to TRBJ2-7; D possibly corresponds to TRBD2 (5 bases). V gave up 5 bases and J gave up 9 bases, with 20 bases separating them. Germline V lookup: CDR1 PRHDT, CDR2 FYEKMQ (reference sequence). The CDR3 has 14 residues. The CDR3: CASSPRLEGFAQYF. CDR3 nucleotides: TGTGCCAGCAGCCCCCGCCTAGAGGGCTTTGCGCAGTACTTC. The full variable domain, rest sourced from reference TRBV13 and TRBJ2-7, is AAGVIQSPRHLIKEKRETATLKCYPIPRHDTVYWYQQGPGQDPQFLISFYEKMQSDKGSIPDRFSAQQFSDYHSELNMSSLELGDSALYFCASSPRLEGFAQYFGPGTRLTVT.